This passage covers 20 T cell receptor beta chains from one sample sequenced in a study of blood T cell repertoires in COVID-19 (dated by TCRdb to 2018 to 2020). The library was prepared using the immunoSEQ multiplex PCR assay. What TCRdb holds here is the immuneACCESS table cut down to in-frame rearrangements. Part of the clones is not present; checked against another copy, under half of the missing clones reflect an unresolved V gene, and the others are unexplained. The sample table records 93,000 or so clones; 75% to 90% of these occur just once. Approximately 12% of the sample is taken by the ten largest. Sequenced sample: peripheral blood. The receptors derive from a human donor in a cohort sampled during active or convalescent COVID-19.

The rearrangement joins TRBV27 to TRBJ2-5; 15 nucleotides agree with TRBD2. Per the germline V gene, CDR1 is MNHEY and CDR2 is SMNVEV (reference sequence). V shed 5 bases, J shed 5 bases, and the junction held 6 bases outside the gene matches. The CDR3 runs to 16 residues. The CDR3 DNA reads TGTGCCAGCAGTATACGCGGGACTAGCGGGGGGGAGACCCAGTACTTC. Its translation: CASSIRGTSGGETQYF.

CDR3 sequence reads: CASSERGQGREKLFF. In DNA form, the CDR3 reads TGTGCCAGCAGTGAGAGAGGACAGGGTAGGGAAAAACTGTTTTTT. The chain links TRBV2 to TRBJ1-4; the match to TRBD1 covers 8 bases. Unmatched junction bases numbered 8, after V lost 3 bases and J lost 8 bases. The CDR3 extends over 15 amino acids. Germline lookup yields CDR1 SNHLY and CDR2 FYNNEI.

This clone was seen more than once but under ten times. V is TRBV30 and J is TRBJ2-3; D is uncertain. The V gene lost 0 bases and the J gene lost 5 bases, with 15 bases spanning the gap. This CDR3 region has 15 residues. Germline-derived CDR1 and CDR2 are GTSNPN and SVGIG (reference sequence). CDR3 in amino acids: CAWSVGWASLDTQYF. The CDR3 coding sequence is TGTGCCTGGAGTGTTGGGTGGGCGAGCCTAGATACGCAGTATTTT.

V gene TRBV28 combines with J gene TRBJ2-7, with a possible D match to TRBD1 (5 bases). In germline, CDR1 is MDHEN, CDR2 SYDVKM. Trimming removed 5 bases from V and 4 bases from J, with 12 bases in between. The CDR3 extends over 13 amino acids. The chain's CDR3 is CASSQLDRYEQYF. The CDR3, as DNA: TGTGCCAGCAGTCAACTCGACAGATACGAGCAGTACTTC.

This clone was picked up one time. This chain uses TRBV30 with TRBJ1-1; 8 nucleotides line up with TRBD1. With V trimmed by 7 bases and J by 4 bases, 14 bases remained unmatched. Germline V gene data show CDR1 as GTSNPN and CDR2 as SVGIG (reference sequence). This CDR3 is built from 15 residues. CDR3 sequence: CASGQGGRVGTEAFF. The CDR3 nucleotides read TGTGCCTCAGGACAGGGTGGACGTGTTGGCACTGAAGCTTTCTTT.

The chain uses TRBV6-5 and TRBJ2-7; 7 nucleotides match TRBD1. V was pared by 9 bases and J by 2 bases, with 10 bases of the junction left unmatched. The CDR3 loop spans 14 amino acids. Germline-derived CDR1 and CDR2 are MNHEY and SVGAGI. The CDR3 loop is CASSRQGVTYEQYF. Written as DNA, the CDR3 is TGTGCCAGTTCAAGACAGGGTGTCACCTACGAGCAGTACTTC.

In its sample, this clone was seen once. J is TRBJ2-3 and V is TRBV7-3; maybe TRBD2 (5 bases). Between the trimmed V and J ends, which lost 2 bases and 4 bases, there was a span of 16 bases. The CDR3 is 16 residues long. CDR1 is SGHTA, CDR2 FQGTGA, per germline. CDR3 amino acids: CASSLRPRLASDTQYF. CDR3 sequence (DNA): TGTGCCAGCAGCTTACGGCCGAGGCTAGCCTCAGATACGCAGTATTTT.

The chain couples TRBV30 to TRBJ1-5; 9 bases are a match to TRBD1. The CDR3 consists of 15 residues. Unmatched junction bases numbered 7, after V lost 2 bases and J lost 5 bases. Germline V gives CDR1 GTSNPN, CDR2 SVGIG (reference sequence). Here the CDR3 DNA reads TGTGCCTGGAGTCCCTACAGGGGGCCGCATCAGCCCCAGCATTTT. Its protein product is CAWSPYRGPHQPQHF. Based on the CDR3 plus reference TRBV30 and TRBJ1-5, the full variable domain is SQTIHQWPATLVQPVGSPLSLECTVEGTSNPNLYWYRQAAGRGLQLLFYSVGIGQISSEVPQNLSASRPQDRQFILSSKKLLLSDSGFYLCAWSPYRGPHQPQHFGDGTRLSIL.

V and J are TRBV19 and TRBJ2-3; D remains ambiguous. The germline V gene has CDR1 LNHDA and CDR2 SQIVND (reference sequence). With 3 bases removed from V and 0 bases from J, the gap between germline ends came to 7 bases. The CDR3 contains 14 residues. This chain's CDR3 is CASSISSSTDTQYF. The CDR3 DNA is TGTGCCAGTAGTATTTCTTCGAGCACAGATACGCAGTATTTT.

The rearrangement uses TRBV5-5 and TRBJ2-7, with TRBD1 matching 7 bases. Germline V lookup: CDR1 SGHKS, CDR2 YYEKEE (reference sequence). V dropped 4 bases and J dropped 2; count of bases not matched to a gene: 9. This CDR3 comprises 15 residues. CDR3 amino acids: CASSRAGTATYEQYF. CDR3 in DNA: TGTGCCAGCAGCCGCGCCGGGACAGCTACCTACGAGCAGTACTTC.

The chain joins TRBV5-6 to TRBJ2-7, with 7 bases that match TRBD1. J lost 2 bases, V lost 1 base, and 9 bases had no gene match. The CDR3 has 16 amino acids. Germline V CDR1 and CDR2: SGHDT, YYEEEE. The CDR3 region has the DNA TGTGCCAGCAGCTTGTTGGCCACAGGGGTGACCTACGAGCAGTACTTC. It specifies CASSLLATGVTYEQYF.

DNA for the CDR3: TGTGCCAGCAGTTTAGCAGGGGGACCCGTCTATGGCTACACCTTC. It is translated as CASSLAGGPVYGYTF. This chain joins TRBV28 and TRBJ1-2, with TRBD1 identical over 7 bases. The junction had 7 bases not matched to a gene; V was cut back by 2 bases and J by 4 bases. In germline, CDR1 is MDHEN, CDR2 SYDVKM. This CDR3 has 15 residues.

This rearrangement joins TRBV11-1 to TRBJ2-7, with 10 bases fitting TRBD1. Germline loops: CDR1 SGHAT, CDR2 FQDESV (reference sequence). The CDR3 runs 15 residues. V trimming: 4 bases; J trimming: 6 bases; junction bases outside the gene matches: 9. CDR3 DNA sequence: TGTGCCAGCAGCTCCCCAGGGACAGGGGCTCTCGAGCAGTACTTC. Translating it yields CASSSPGTGALEQYF.

The chain combines TRBV24-1 with TRBJ2-3; D is unclear. This CDR3 region has 14 residues. The germline gives CDR1 KGHDR, CDR2 SFDVKD. Trimming took off 6 bases at V and 0 bases at J, with 9 bases between the two ends. The CDR3, as DNA: TGTGCCACCAGTCCCATCCAGAGCACAGATACGCAGTATTTT. Encoded protein: CATSPIQSTDTQYF.

This chain links TRBV27 with TRBJ1-1, with 7 bases aligning to TRBD1. V trimming: 5 bases; J trimming: 8 bases; junction bases outside the gene matches: 11. Looked up from germline, CDR1 is MNHEY and CDR2 is SMNVEV (reference sequence). The CDR3 extends over 14 amino acids. In DNA, the CDR3 is TGTGCCAGCAGTAAAACAGGGGCTAACAGGGAAGCTTTCTTT. It codes for CASSKTGANREAFF.

The chain joins TRBV28 to TRBJ2-1, with TRBD2 as a possible D gene (6 bases). Between the trimmed V and J ends, which lost 7 bases and 3 bases, there was a span of 13 bases. The CDR3 is 14 amino acids. The germline V gene has CDR1 MDHEN and CDR2 SYDVKM. The CDR3 sequence: CASTPSGSYNEQFF. The CDR3, as DNA: TGTGCCAGCACCCCGTCCGGGAGCTACAATGAGCAGTTCTTC.

V and J are TRBV6-6 and TRBJ1-2; 8 bases agree with TRBD1. The V segment lost 7 bases and the J segment 4 bases; nucleotides outside the gene matches: 8. CDR3 size: 14 residues. Germline assignment: CDR1 MNHNY and CDR2 SVGAGI (reference sequence). CDR3 sequence: CASTTAQGVYGYTF. The CDR3 DNA sequence: TGTGCCAGCACAACGGCACAGGGGGTCTATGGCTACACCTTC.

This sequence joins TRBV7-9 and TRBJ2-5; 9 bases fit TRBD1. This CDR3 is built from 17 residues. Germline values: CDR1 SEHNR, CDR2 FQNEAQ (reference sequence). V trimming: 2 bases; J trimming: 5 bases; junction bases outside the gene matches: 12. The DNA for the CDR3 is TGTGCCAGCAGCTTAAGTTTGATCCCGACAGGGGGGGAGACCCAGTACTTC. Translation: CASSLSLIPTGGETQYF.

This chain joins TRBV2 and TRBJ2-6; 9 bases line up with TRBD1. V trimming: 5 bases; J trimming: 1 base; junction bases outside the gene matches: 6. Germline V CDR1 and CDR2: SNHLY, FYNNEI. CDR3 length: 17 residues. CDR3 in amino acids: CASSRDRANSGANVLTF. As DNA, the CDR3 is TGTGCCAGCAGTCGGGACAGGGCTAATTCTGGGGCCAACGTCCTGACTTTC.

In this sample, this clone turned up a few times. The chain combines TRBV7-2 with TRBJ2-3, with 7 bases identical to TRBD2. The V gene's germline CDR1 is SGHTA and CDR2 FQGNSA. V trimming: 1 base; J trimming: 0 bases; junction bases outside the gene matches: 13. This CDR3 has 19 residues. CDR3 sequence reads: CASSLVFGTTSASTDTQYF. The CDR3 DNA reads TGTGCCAGCAGCTTAGTGTTCGGGACTACTTCCGCTAGCACAGATACGCAGTATTTT.